The 30 T cell receptor beta chains presented below share a single source sample, sequenced in a study of siplizumab effects on memory and regulatory T cells (dated by TCRdb to about 2019). Cells from the mixed lymphocyte reactions were cocultured for about six days at 37 degrees C. Library generation was performed with the immunoSEQ multiplex PCR assay. This is the immuneACCESS table as TCRdb keeps it, with only in-frame sequences that have V and J called. A part of the clones is gone; compared with another copy, unresolved V genes explain less than half, and the rest is unexplained. Across this sample there are 7,700 or so clones, with around a third seen only once. 5.8% of the sample rests with the top ten. No antigens are known for them. Sequenced material: CFSE-low (dividing) CD8+ T cells sorted from an allogeneic mixed lymphocyte reaction. The source is a human donor in good health; the cells came from an allogeneic mixed lymphocyte reaction.

This clone is medium-sized within its sample. The rearrangement joins TRBV27 to TRBJ2-7, with TRBD2 matching 8 bases. This CDR3 contains 15 residues. Trimming at V came to 5 bases and at J to 0 bases, leaving 6 bases not matched to a gene. CDR1 MNHEY and CDR2 SMNVEV come from the germline V gene (reference sequence). CDR3 sequence: CASSPLAVSSYEQYF. CDR3 in DNA: TGTGCCAGCAGTCCACTAGCGGTGAGCTCCTACGAGCAGTACTTC.

The rearrangement joins TRBV29-1 to TRBJ2-3, with D unresolved. This CDR3 contains 13 residues. Germline-derived CDR1 and CDR2 are SQVTM and ANQGSEA. The V end was cut by 6 bases, the J end by 3 bases, with 13 bases between. CDR3 nucleotides: TGCAGCGTAGCACATAAATATACAGATACGCAGTATTTT. Amino acids: CSVAHKYTDTQYF.

This clone was seen a few times. V usage is TRBV6-1 and J usage is TRBJ1-1; 7 bases line up with TRBD1. CDR1 and CDR2 from the germline V gene are MNHNS and SASEGT. This CDR3 region has 14 residues. V lost 6 bases, J lost 3 bases, and 7 bases stayed unmatched. This CDR3 reads CASRTGRPYTEAFF. The CDR3 DNA follows: TGTGCCAGCAGGACAGGGCGACCTTACACTGAAGCTTTCTTT.

V is TRBV9 and J is TRBJ2-7; 13 positions match TRBD2. Germline loops: CDR1 SGDLS, CDR2 YYNGEE. CDR3 length: 15 amino acids. Germline trimming cut 3 bases from V and 2 bases from J; bases unmatched to any gene: 2. DNA of the CDR3: TGTGCCAGCAGCGACGGGACTAGCGGGGCCTACGAGCAGTACTTC. This codes for CASSDGTSGAYEQYF.

The rearrangement joins TRBV29-1 to TRBJ2-3, with 10 bases that match TRBD2. Unmatched junction bases numbered 5, after V lost 3 bases and J lost 2 bases. The CDR3 extends over 15 amino acids. CDR1 and CDR2 from the germline V gene are SQVTM and ANQGSEA. The CDR3, as DNA: TGCAGCGTTGATGTGAGCGGGAGGGTCACAGATACGCAGTATTTT. Protein product: CSVDVSGRVTDTQYF.

This clone was detected a few times. V and J are TRBV7-2 and TRBJ2-7, with TRBD2 matching over 10 bases. Germline CDR1 SGHTA, CDR2 FQGNSA. The CDR3 contains 14 residues. J gave up 2 bases and V 4 bases, and 2 bases lay outside the gene matches. CDR3 protein: CASSYGLAAYEQYF. The CDR3 DNA sequence: TGTGCCAGCAGCTACGGACTAGCGGCCTACGAGCAGTACTTC.

There are a few counts of this clone. CDR3 protein: CASSPTSGNTGELFF. The CDR3 DNA is TGTGCCAGCAGTCCGACTAGCGGGAACACCGGGGAGCTGTTTTTT. This chain joins TRBV6-6 and TRBJ2-2, with TRBD2 matching 9 bases. This CDR3 is built from 15 residues. The J segment lost 1 base and the V segment lost 5 bases, leaving 2 bases of the junction unmatched. Germline CDR1 MNHNY, CDR2 SVGAGI (reference sequence).

By share, this clone counts as medium-sized. Additional DNA sequences in this sample encode the identical CDR3. This chain links TRBV30 with TRBJ2-7; TRBD1 matches at 11 bases. V gave up 1 base and J gave up 4 bases; unmatched junction bases: 3. Per the germline V gene, CDR1 is GTSNPN and CDR2 is SVGIG (reference sequence). This CDR3 has 14 residues. DNA of the CDR3: TGTGCCTGGAGTGCCGGGACAGGGGGTTACGAGCAGTACTTC. Translating it yields CAWSAGTGGYEQYF. The variable domain in full, completed from reference TRBV30 and TRBJ2-7, reads SQTIHQWPATLVQPVGSPLSLECTVEGTSNPNLYWYRQAAGRGLQLLFYSVGIGQISSEVPQNLSASRPQDRQFILSSKKLLLSDSGFYLCAWSAGTGGYEQYFGPGTRLTVT.

By share, this clone counts as medium-sized. The chain uses TRBV7-6 and TRBJ2-5; 12 bases align to TRBD2. Germline lookup yields CDR1 SGHVS and CDR2 FNYEAQ. The CDR3 loop spans 16 amino acids. Trimming took 1 base from V and 5 from J; bases not matched to a gene: 5. The CDR3 loop is CASSLELAGGGETQYF. The DNA for the CDR3 is TGTGCCAGCAGCTTAGAACTAGCGGGAGGCGGCGAGACCCAGTACTTC. Supplemented by reference TRBV7-6 and TRBJ2-5, the full variable domain reads GAGVSQSPRYKVTKRGQDVALRCDPISGHVSLYWYRQALGQGPEFLTYFNYEAQQDKSGLPNDRFSAERPEGSISTLTIQRTEQRDSAMYRCASSLELAGGGETQYFGPGTRLLVL.

The genes are TRBV7-2 and TRBJ2-7, with D unclear. Deletions cut 5 bases from V and 6 bases from J, with 11 bases between. This CDR3 contains 12 residues. Looked up from germline, CDR1 is SGHTA and CDR2 is FQGNSA. DNA of the CDR3: TGTGCCAGCAGCCCACAAATGGGCGAGCAGTACTTC. Amino acid sequence: CASSPQMGEQYF.

There are a few counts of this clone. The V and J genes are TRBV7-3 and TRBJ2-7, with D perhaps matching TRBD1 (6 bases). The CDR3 is 14 amino acids. The germline V gene encodes CDR1 SGHTA and CDR2 FQGTGA. V lost 7 bases and J lost 1, with 14 bases in between. The CDR3 bases are TGTGCCAGCATGCCGACAGGTATATCCTACGAGCAGTACTTC. It is translated as CASMPTGISYEQYF. Filled out from reference TRBV7-3 and TRBJ2-7, the complete variable domain reads GAGVSQTPSNKVTEKGKYVELRCDPISGHTALYWYRQSLGQGPEFLIYFQGTGAADDSGLPNDRFFAVRPEGSVSTLKIQRTERGDSAVYLCASMPTGISYEQYFGPGTRLTVT.

The chain has TRBV29-1 and TRBJ1-2; possible D gene TRBD1, 6 bases. Between the trimmed V and J ends, which lost 0 bases and 4 bases, there was a span of 9 bases. This CDR3 has 13 residues. Germline values: CDR1 SQVTM, CDR2 ANQGSEA. CDR3 sequence: CSVEEQGSYGYTF. The CDR3 DNA follows: TGCAGCGTTGAAGAACAGGGTAGCTATGGCTACACCTTC.

The chain combines TRBV30 with TRBJ1-2, with unresolved D. The CDR3 consists of 13 residues. Germline V gene sequence: CDR1 GTSNPN, CDR2 SVGIG (reference sequence). Trimming took off 2 bases at V and 3 bases at J, with 10 bases between the two ends. The DNA for the CDR3 is TGTGCCTGGAGTTCTACTGGGGACTATGGCTACACCTTC. This codes for CAWSSTGDYGYTF.

Of note for this clone: Possible read error: a much larger clone is one base away. The V gene is TRBV5-4, the J gene TRBJ2-7; 10 positions match TRBD1. Looked up from germline, CDR1 is SGHNT and CDR2 is YYREEE (reference sequence). The CDR3 has 14 residues. The CDR3 loop is CASSSGTGAYEQYF. The CDR3 DNA reads as TGCGCCAGCAGCTCCGGGACAGGGGCATACGAGCAGTACTTC. Based on the CDR3 plus reference TRBV5-4 and TRBJ2-7, the full variable domain is ETGVTQSPTHLIKTRGQQVTLRCSSQSGHNTVSWYQQALGQGPQFIFQYYREEENGRGNFPPRFSGLQFPNYSSELNVNALELDDSALYLCASSSGTGAYEQYFGPGTRLTVT.

The V call is TRBV7-9, the J call TRBJ2-1, with a tentative D call TRBD2 (6 bases). Trimming left V 1 base short and J 6 bases short, with 7 bases between. Germline assignment: CDR1 SEHNR and CDR2 FQNEAQ (reference sequence). This CDR3 has 13 residues. This chain's CDR3 is CASSLDSGNEQFF. CDR3 nucleotides: TGTGCCAGCAGCTTAGATAGCGGCAATGAGCAGTTCTTC.

In its sample, this clone ranks as medium-sized. This chain uses TRBV28 with TRBJ1-1, with 7 bases lining up with TRBD1. Germline CDR1 and CDR2: MDHEN and SYDVKM. This CDR3 is 14 amino acids long. V gave up 3 bases and J gave up 5 bases; unmatched junction bases: 6. The CDR3 loop reads CASSLSNRGTEAFF. CDR3 coding DNA: TGTGCCAGCAGTTTGTCGAACAGGGGAACTGAAGCTTTCTTT. The full variable domain, in which reference TRBV28 and TRBJ1-1 provide the parts outside the CDR3, is DVKVTQSSRYLVKRTGEKVFLECVQDMDHENMFWYRQDPGLGLRLIYFSYDVKMKEKGDIPEGYSVSREKKERFSLILESASTNQTSMYLCASSLSNRGTEAFFGQGTRLTVV.

This sequence joins TRBV5-6 and TRBJ2-5; 12 nucleotides line up with TRBD2. The germline gives CDR1 SGHDT, CDR2 YYEEEE. CDR3 length: 17 amino acids. V lost 0 bases and J lost 5; bases outside the gene matches: 8. As DNA, the CDR3 is TGTGCCAGCAGCTTGGAGGCTAGCGGGAGGGCCTATGAGACCCAGTACTTC. Protein product: CASSLEASGRAYETQYF. Filled out from reference TRBV5-6 and TRBJ2-5, the complete variable domain reads DAGVTQSPTHLIKTRGQQVTLRCSPKSGHDTVSWYQQALGQGPQFIFQYYEEEERQRGNFPDRFSGHQFPNYSSELNVNALLLGDSALYLCASSLEASGRAYETQYFGPGTRLLVL.

V is TRBV28 and J is TRBJ1-5; D remains unclear. CDR3 length: 14 residues. The germline CDR1 and CDR2 sequences are MDHEN and SYDVKM. The V and J ends lost 3 bases and 4 bases respectively, with 10 bases between them. CDR3 region: CASSFRTDNQPQHF. The CDR3 DNA sequence: TGTGCCAGCAGTTTCCGGACCGATAATCAGCCCCAGCATTTT.

This clone is categorized as medium-sized (0.01 to 0.1%). The CDR3 sequence: CSVDGSSSYEQYF. CDR3 bases: TGCAGCGTGGATGGAAGTAGCTCCTACGAGCAGTACTTC. This chain joins TRBV29-1 and TRBJ2-7, with D unresolved. The germline V gene has CDR1 SQVTM and CDR2 ANQGSEA. The CDR3 sequence is 13 residues long. V lost 6 bases and J 0 bases, leaving 12 bases between the germline ends.

The chain has TRBV2 and TRBJ1-2; 8 bases map to TRBD1. The CDR3 length is 13 residues. Germline-derived CDR1 and CDR2 are SNHLY and FYNNEI. J lost 4 bases, V lost 6 bases, and 4 bases had no gene match. This CDR3 is CASSGQGTYGYTF. The CDR3 nucleotides read TGTGCCAGCAGCGGACAGGGAACCTATGGCTACACCTTC.

This clone was counted many times. The J gene is TRBJ1-2, the V gene TRBV7-2, with D unclear. V lost 1 base and J lost 3, with 6 bases in between. The V gene's germline CDR1 is SGHTA and CDR2 FQGNSA. The CDR3 is made up of 13 amino acids. The CDR3 sequence is CASSLGVYYGYTF. The CDR3 DNA sequence: TGTGCCAGCAGCTTAGGGGTCTACTATGGCTACACCTTC.

This clone was seen only a few times. CDR3 in DNA: TGTGCCAGCAGCACTAGCGGGATAGCGCAGTATTTT. Translated, it gives CASSTSGIAQYF. The chain has TRBV7-6 and TRBJ2-3; 10 bases fit TRBD2. The CDR3 runs to 12 residues. CDR1 and CDR2 from the germline V gene are SGHVS and FNYEAQ. V lost 5 bases to trimming and J lost 10 bases; unmatched junction nucleotides: 3.

The gene calls are TRBV9 and TRBJ2-2; D may match TRBD1 or TRBD2 (5 bases each). V lost 0 bases to trimming and J lost 0 bases, with 9 bases between them. This CDR3 is 16 amino acids long. Germline lookup yields CDR1 SGDLS and CDR2 YYNGEE. The CDR3 here is CASSVGGGTNTGELFF. CDR3 sequence (DNA): TGTGCCAGCAGCGTAGGTGGGGGAACGAACACCGGGGAGCTGTTTTTT.

With respect to this clone: The junction does not match germline at one end; this may be a read error. The chain employs TRBV5-3 and TRBJ2-7; no clear D. TRBV5-3 is an ORF, and what it does is uncertain. This CDR3 has 15 amino acids. The CDR3 spells CASSFGWAGSYEQYF. CDR3 nucleotide sequence: TGTGCCAGCAGCTTTGGATGGGCTGGTTCCTACGAGCAGTACTTC.

By proportion, this clone is medium-sized (0.01 to 0.1%). This chain links TRBV27 with TRBJ2-7; TRBD2 is a possible D gene (6 bases). V was trimmed by 7 bases and J by 5 bases, leaving 21 bases between them. This CDR3 has 15 residues. The germline CDR1 and CDR2 sequences are MNHEY and SMNVEV (reference sequence). CDR3 coding DNA: TGTGCCAGCAAGTCGGATGGTGGGAGGAACCACGAGCAGTACTTC. This gives the protein CASKSDGGRNHEQYF.

In its sample, this clone is medium-sized. V gene TRBV19 combines with J gene TRBJ2-1, with TRBD2 identical over 7 bases. V lost 5 bases, J lost 2 bases, and 12 bases stayed unmatched. Germline-derived CDR1 and CDR2 are LNHDA and SQIVND (reference sequence). The CDR3 is 17 residues long. The CDR3 DNA follows: TGTGCCAGTAGTTTAAAGCGTCGGGAGGCCCCCTACAATGAGCAGTTCTTC. Translation gives CASSLKRREAPYNEQFF.

This chain connects TRBV29-1 to TRBJ2-1; 7 bases are shared with TRBD1. The CDR3 is made up of 14 amino acids. The germline V gene has CDR1 SQVTM and CDR2 ANQGSEA. Losses at the gene ends were 8 bases for V and 7 bases for J; bases not matched to a gene: 14. For the CDR3, the DNA is TGCAGCCTAGAAGGGACAGTCTTTTCTAATGAGCAGTTCTTC. Translating it yields CSLEGTVFSNEQFF.

This clone was recorded many times. The genes are TRBV19 and TRBJ2-1; D might be TRBD2 (5 bases). This CDR3 has 12 residues. The ends were cut back, 10 bases at V and 7 bases at J, with 14 bases in the middle. The germline gives CDR1 LNHDA, CDR2 SQIVND (reference sequence). CDR3 bases: TGTGCCACCTCACTAGGAGCAAATGAGCAGTTCTTC. Protein product: CATSLGANEQFF.

This sequence joins TRBV6-5 and TRBJ1-4, with 8 nucleotides matching TRBD1. The CDR3 covers 14 residues. The germline CDR1 and CDR2 sequences are MNHEY and SVGAGI. J was trimmed by 8 bases and V by 6 bases; bases with no gene match: 8. The CDR3 bases are TGTGCCAGCAGCCCTACAGGGGGGCCGGAAAAACTGTTTTTT. It encodes CASSPTGGPEKLFF.

Turning to this clone: A read error may be the cause here, since a much bigger clone is one base away. This sample includes further DNA sequences coding for the same CDR3. The V call is TRBV29-1, the J call TRBJ2-1, with no clear D. CDR3 size: 10 residues. V lost 4 bases and J lost 6, with 4 bases in between. Per the germline V gene, CDR1 is SQVTM and CDR2 is ANQGSEA. The chain's CDR3 is CSVGGNEQFF. CDR3 DNA: TGCAGCGTTGGGGGCAATGAGCAGTTCTTC.